This T cell receptor beta chain was retrieved from a study of T cell repertoires in cytomegalovirus infection. Study overall: Public TCR beta signatures were indicative of both CMV infection and a matching HLA type. General observations from the study: Ex vivo responses were dominated by HLA-C-restricted CMV-specific TCR beta clonotypes. Pooled public TCR beta family frequency picked out CMV carriers with the relevant HLA.

TCRdb redid the calling of the reads with MiXCR, one entry per CDR3 protein. Seen here are 600,000 to 800,000 distinct CDR3 sequences, less than 25% observed once, and the top ten hold roughly 8%. Germline values: CDR1 SGHVS, CDR2 FQNEAQ. V was cut by 8 bases and J by 9 bases, with 22 bases left in between. The CDR3 has 14 amino acids. A word on this clonotype: Its cognate antigen is unknown.

Sequencing input: CD8+ T cells from PBMCs. The V gene is TRBV7-8, the J gene TRBJ2-5; D gene unclear. The origin of this receptor is a human donor in good health (CMV status not recorded). Some clones in this sample may be carry-over from other donors' samples. CDR3 in DNA: TGTGCCAGCGTAAAGGAAAGATCCAAGAGACCCCAGTACTTC. Protein: CASVKERSKRPQYF. Full variable domain (remainder filled in from reference TRBV7-8 and TRBJ2-5): GAGVSQSPRYKVAKRGQDVALRCDPISGHVSLFWYQQALGQGPEFLTYFQNEAQLDKSGLPSDRFFAERPEGSVSTLKIQRTQQEDSAVYLCASVKERSKRPQYFGPGTRLLVL.